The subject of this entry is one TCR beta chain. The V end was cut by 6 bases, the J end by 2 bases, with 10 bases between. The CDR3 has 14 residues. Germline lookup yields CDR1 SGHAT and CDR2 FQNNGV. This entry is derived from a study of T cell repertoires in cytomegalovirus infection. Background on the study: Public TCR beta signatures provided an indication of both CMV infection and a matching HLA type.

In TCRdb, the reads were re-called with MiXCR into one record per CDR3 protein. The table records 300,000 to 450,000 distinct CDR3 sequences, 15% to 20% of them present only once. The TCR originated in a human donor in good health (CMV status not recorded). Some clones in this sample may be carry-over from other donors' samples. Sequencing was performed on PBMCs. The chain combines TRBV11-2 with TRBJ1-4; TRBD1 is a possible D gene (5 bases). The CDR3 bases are TGTGCCAGCAGTCTCTGGGGGACTAATGAAAAACTGTTTTTT. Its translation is CASSLWGTNEKLFF.